A single T cell receptor (beta chain) is shown here with its context. The sample comes from a study of blood T cell repertoires in COVID-19. Whole-study context: COVID-19 samples, acute and convalescent, were from the United States, Italy and Spain. T cells, B-cell-depleted T cells, or PBMCs supplied cDNA or gDNA.

Germline V lookup: CDR1 MDHEN, CDR2 SYDVKM. The CDR3 totals 16 residues. With V trimmed by 9 bases and J by 2 bases, 15 bases remained unmatched. As processed by the authors: Cell counts per sample came from amplifying reference gene primers. Profiled with immunoSEQ multiplex PCR; TCRdb holds only in-frame clones, not every one. The V and J calls and the clone size are those of that table, but D and trimming were determined from the DNA. The table has 90,000 to 110,000 clones, 75% to 90% seen once. The source material was peripheral blood. The chain employs TRBV28 and TRBJ2-5; 7 nucleotides align to TRBD2. This clonotype was sampled from a human donor in a cohort sampled during active COVID-19. The CDR3 loop reads CARAPCLAELQETQYF. CDR3 in DNA: TGTGCCAGGGCCCCGTGTCTAGCGGAATTACAAGAGACCCAGTACTTC.